A single sample gave rise to the 13 T cell receptor beta chains below, sequenced in a study of blood T cell repertoires in COVID-19. Here immunoSEQ multiplex PCR was the method, and the copy in TCRdb shows in-frame clones only, minus some. The sample lists under 150,000 clones; less than 90% were seen once. Sequenced material: peripheral blood. The receptors here all came from a man aged 60-69 years with acute or convalescent COVID-19.

CDR3 loop: CSASKEGQGANEQFF. In nucleotides, the CDR3 is TGCAGTGCTAGTAAAGAGGGGCAGGGGGCGAATGAGCAGTTCTTC. This rearrangement joins TRBV20-1 to TRBJ2-1; 8 nucleotides agree with TRBD1. Per the germline V gene, CDR1 is DFQATT and CDR2 is SNEGSKA (reference sequence). After removal of 3 bases from V and 7 bases from J, the junction contained 11 bases not matched to a gene. This CDR3 has 15 residues.

V usage is TRBV27 and J usage is TRBJ2-1; 7 positions agree with TRBD2. CDR3 size: 17 residues. CDR1 is MNHEY and CDR2 is SMNVEV in the germline V gene (reference sequence). Unmatched junction bases numbered 10, after V lost 3 bases and J lost 2 bases. CDR3 residues: CASSFLGGSRTYNEQFF. CDR3 DNA: TGTGCCAGCAGTTTTTTAGGCGGGAGTCGCACCTACAATGAGCAGTTCTTC.

This clone was recorded only once. The V and J genes are TRBV7-2 and TRBJ2-3, with 8 bases fitting TRBD2. The length of the CDR3 is 16 residues. V trimming: 4 bases; J trimming: 2 bases; junction bases outside the gene matches: 8. Germline V lookup: CDR1 SGHTA, CDR2 FQGNSA. The DNA of the CDR3 is TGTGCCAGCAGCTCCTCCGGGCGGGGGGCCACAGATACGCAGTATTTT. Its translation: CASSSSGRGATDTQYF.

The rearrangement uses TRBV27 and TRBJ1-5; TRBD1 aligns across 9 bases. CDR1 and CDR2 (germline): MNHEY, SMNVEV (reference sequence). The J segment lost 1 base and the V segment lost 3 bases, leaving 10 bases of the junction unmatched. CDR3 size: 18 residues. Written as DNA, the CDR3 is TGTGCCAGCAGTTTGACGACAGGGGGAAGGAACAGCAATCAGCCCCAGCATTTT. Translation gives CASSLTTGGRNSNQPQHF.

The V and J genes are TRBV3-1 (or the pseudogene TRBV3-2) and TRBJ2-6, with D perhaps matching TRBD1 (5 bases). V gave up 0 bases and J gave up 4 bases, with 10 bases separating them. Germline loops: CDR1 LGHDT, CDR2 YNNKEL (reference sequence). The CDR3 contains 16 residues. Here the CDR3 DNA reads TGTGCCAGCAGCCAAGATAGGGGCACGGGGGCCAACGTCCTGACTTTC. It codes for CASSQDRGTGANVLTF.

This clone was counted a few times. This chain links TRBV24-1 with TRBJ1-2, with D possibly matching TRBD1 (6 bases). The V end was cut by 4 bases, the J end by 8 bases, with 13 bases between. From germline, CDR1 is KGHDR and CDR2 SFDVKD. This CDR3 comprises 13 residues. Here the CDR3 reads CATSEGSRGGYTF. CDR3 coding DNA: TGTGCCACCAGTGAAGGATCCAGGGGAGGCTACACCTTC.

This chain connects TRBV5-1 to TRBJ1-2; 11 positions agree with TRBD1. The V segment lost 5 bases and the J segment 2 bases; nucleotides outside the gene matches: 8. Germline CDR1 and CDR2: SGHRS and YFSETQ. The CDR3 spans 16 residues. The CDR3 sequence: CASSLGTGGLNYGYTF. The CDR3 DNA reads TGCGCCAGCAGTCTAGGGACAGGGGGTTTGAACTATGGCTACACCTTC.

This clone was seen a few times. This chain uses TRBV2 with TRBJ1-2; TRBD1 agrees at 7 bases. The germline V gene has CDR1 SNHLY and CDR2 FYNNEI. Trimming took 7 bases from V and 5 from J; bases not matched to a gene: 10. This CDR3 is built from 14 residues. DNA of the CDR3: TGTGCCAGCAACAAAAGGGTACAGGGGTATGGCTACACCTTC. It codes for CASNKRVQGYGYTF.

The J gene is TRBJ1-6, the V gene TRBV12-3 or TRBV12-4; possibly TRBD1 for D (6 bases). CDR3 length: 13 residues. The V end lost 6 bases, the J end lost 9 bases, and 12 bases lay between the germline ends. CDR3 sequence: CASSPSTGSPLHF. The CDR3 nucleotides read TGTGCCAGCAGCCCGTCGACAGGTTCACCCCTCCACTTT.

This chain links TRBV30 with TRBJ2-7, with 7 bases matching TRBD1. CDR3 length: 15 residues. CDR1 and CDR2 from the germline V gene are GTSNPN and SVGIG (reference sequence). The junction had 6 bases not matched to a gene; V was cut back by 1 base and J by 0 bases. CDR3 sequence reads: CAWSGGGRSSYEQYF. Here the CDR3 DNA reads TGTGCCTGGAGTGGAGGGGGCCGGAGCTCCTACGAGCAGTACTTC. The whole variable domain, remainder taken from reference TRBV30 and TRBJ2-7, is SQTIHQWPATLVQPVGSPLSLECTVEGTSNPNLYWYRQAAGRGLQLLFYSVGIGQISSEVPQNLSASRPQDRQFILSSKKLLLSDSGFYLCAWSGGGRSSYEQYFGPGTRLTVT.

This clone was seen only a few times. This rearrangement joins TRBV19 to TRBJ2-1; the D gene is possibly TRBD2 (5 bases). Germline-derived CDR1 and CDR2 are LNHDA and SQIVND (reference sequence). Trimming left V 5 bases short and J 6 bases short, with 11 bases between. The CDR3 spans 13 residues. CDR3 region: CASSFGRGNEQFF. CDR3 nucleotide sequence: TGTGCCAGTAGTTTTGGACGGGGCAATGAGCAGTTCTTC.

The chain combines TRBV21-1 with TRBJ1-5. TRBV21-1 is reported as a pseudogene. CDR3 size: 17 residues. In DNA form, the CDR3 reads TGTGCCAGCAGCAAAGGGGGGGGGATTGTGAACGGTCAGCCCCAGCATTTT. Protein product: CASSKGGGIVNGQPQHF.

J is TRBJ1-6 and V is TRBV6-6; the D gene is possibly TRBD1 (5 bases). V shed 7 bases and J shed 1 base, with 11 bases lying between them. Germline CDR1 reads MNHNY; CDR2 reads SVGAGI (reference sequence). This CDR3 comprises 15 residues. Here the CDR3 reads CASTGRGSYNSPLHF. As DNA, the CDR3 is TGTGCCAGCACCGGTAGGGGTTCCTATAATTCACCCCTCCACTTT.